This T cell receptor beta chain was sequenced in a study of human T cells and chemical hapten exposure (dated by TCRdb to 2020 to 2023). Concerning the study at large: For sensitization, 2% DPC in acetone was applied to an approximately 2 cm by approximately 2 cm area of upper inner arm skin. Throughout the study period of around 25 weeks, patients also received therapeutic DPC doses to the scalp every week. Patch tests used Finn chambers with 0.01% DPC on the upper back, scored after 6 days by International Contact Dermatitis Research Group standards. The patient cohort, mostly female, included alopecia areata with under or over 50% scalp involvement, alopecia totalis and alopecia universalis. Libraries were pooled for sequencing, and per-sample TCR yields varied mainly because of small differences in library volumes within the pool. This study followed changes in the peripheral blood TCR repertoire in vivo during primary and secondary sensitization of alopecia patients to the hapten diphenylcyclopropenone (DPC). Blood was sampled from patients pre-sensitization (week 0) and at 2, 6 and about 24 weeks after DPC sensitization. About 27 alopecia patients gave blood for TCR sequencing at one to four time points (pre-sensitization, 2, 6 and 24 weeks).

The time point label here, explained by the study, means: patch test 3, about 24 weeks after DPC sensitization. Sample treatment or condition, as interpreted from the label and publication: therapeutic diphenylcyclopropenone sensitization with weekly scalp DPC. At each patch-test visit, blood was drawn before the patch test was applied. Eligible patients were aged 18 to 70, diagnosed with alopecia, deemed suitable for DPC therapy, and excluded if pregnant. Unfractionated whole blood was collected in Tempus Blood RNA tubes, and total RNA was extracted from that blood. Turning to this clonotype: Its antigen is currently not known. No much larger clone exists at a distance of one base, and base qualities are not known.

Points the paper makes about the study in general: After repeated subsampling, the strength of the expansion versus patch-test correlation and the threshold at which it became significant changed. The number of PT1 expanded TCRs positively correlated with patch test score, significant at thresholds 8, 16 and 32 but not 4. Because every patient had alopecia, a presumed autoimmune disease, the patients' immune response might differ from that of healthy individuals. The number of TCRs above 1 in 1000 frequency did not change with DPC sensitization; there was no evidence of global repertoire structure alterations. Significantly more large CDR3 similarity clusters were formed by expanded TCRs than by pre-sensitization or healthy control sets, consistent with antigen-driven responses.

Library method: RACE. TCRdb names NextSeq 500 as the instrument used. Library preparation attached unique molecular identifiers to individual cDNA molecules for quantitative, reproducible TCR counting. Both TCR alpha and TCR beta chains were sequenced from each blood RNA sample. On the authors' methods: Samples had a median of about 96,000 TCRs, with a range from about 20,000 to 690,600. The Decombinator software suite was used to annotate V, J and CDR3 in the TCR reads. For PS versus PT1 abundance plots, all samples were subsampled to the same number of TCRs (28,000). TCRs were defined as expanded if absent before sensitization and observed at least eight times at the 2-week time point. TCRdb reran the public reads through fastp at Q25 and MiXCR, keeping productive beta chains. Entries that share a CDR3 protein sequence are merged under the most common genes and DNA. TCRdb, not the authors, supplied the V and J calls. The table for this sample lists around 150,000 distinct CDR3 sequences; around a quarter of them were counted only once. 2.1% of the sample is taken by the ten largest.

The TCR sequence derives from a woman younger than 30 with alopecia areata. Some clones in this sample may be carry-over from other donors' samples. Sequencing was performed on whole blood, taken in connection with sensitization to the hapten diphenylcyclopropenone (DPC).

CDR3 reads: CASSKNLDSSSNQPQHF. Read as DNA, the sequence is TGTGCCAGCAGCAAAAATTTGGACAGTAGTAGCAATCAGCCCCAGCATTTT. The chain is made from TRBV21-1 and TRBJ1-5; TRBD1, the table's D call, lacks a check against the DNA. TRBV21-1 is labeled a pseudogene. The CDR3 spans 17 residues, from the cysteine through the phenylalanine. Only the CDR3 DNA stays, 51 bases, in frame from base 1.